This TCR beta chain is from a study of radiation and T cells in renal cell carcinoma. Trimming cost V 2 bases and J 2 bases; bases outside gene matches: 0. The CDR3 length is 14 residues. CDR1 is SGHVS and CDR2 is FQNEAQ in the germline V gene. Assay used: immunoSEQ multiplex PCR; TCRdb lists only in-frame clones, some missing. The table includes around 75,000 clones, roughly 80% detected once. The time point denotes: blood 2 weeks post-SBRT. Treatment here: 15 Gy SBRT to primary tumor, nephrectomy 4 weeks later. Sample: blood, taken from a patient whose treatment included radiotherapy and nephrectomy. This sequence joins TRBV7-8 and TRBJ2-7; TRBD2 aligns across 10 bases. The source is a man in his sixties with renal cell carcinoma. The CDR3 DNA is TGTGCCAGCAGCTTAACTAGCGGGGCCTACGAGCAGTACTTC. This codes for CASSLTSGAYEQYF.